Listed here is a single TCR beta chain. What it binds is unknown. The entry originates in a study of T cells in Graves' hyperthyroidism and ophthalmopathy. Overall study findings and caveats: Ophthalmopathy was model-predicted a median approximately 6.4 months pre-onset.

The study included ophthalmopathy patients with Clinical Activity Score at least 3, NOSPECS grade at least 4 and duration under 3 months. RNA transcripts were the template for amplifying TCR beta CDR3 regions. An initial round of RT-PCR targeting the TCR CDR3 relied on the HTBI primer set. A single record per CDR3 protein comes from TCRdb applying MiXCR to the multiplex PCR reads. The repertoire holds 300,000 to 500,000 distinct CDR3 sequences, with around 15% as singletons. Trimming took 2 bases from V and 6 from J, leaving 4 bases between them. The CDR3 is 11 residues long. Germline V CDR1 and CDR2: SGHNT, YENEEA.

V usage is TRBV11-3 and J usage is TRBJ1-1; D is unclear. Sequencing was performed on blood. The TCR sequence derives from a man aged 50-59 years with Graves' ophthalmopathy. CDR3 residues: CASSLMSEAFF. The CDR3, as DNA: TGTGCCAGCAGCTTAATGTCTGAAGCTTTCTTT.